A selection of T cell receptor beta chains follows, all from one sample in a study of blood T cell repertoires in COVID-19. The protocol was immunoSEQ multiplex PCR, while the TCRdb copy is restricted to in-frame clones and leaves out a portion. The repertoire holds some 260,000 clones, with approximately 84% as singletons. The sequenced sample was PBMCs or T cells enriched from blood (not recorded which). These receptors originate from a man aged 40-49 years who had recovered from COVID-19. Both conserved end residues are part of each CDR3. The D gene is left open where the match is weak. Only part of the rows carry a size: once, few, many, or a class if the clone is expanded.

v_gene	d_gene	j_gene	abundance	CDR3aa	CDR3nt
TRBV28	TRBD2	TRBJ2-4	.	CASSFPGLAGGILAKNIQYF	TGTGCCAGCAGTTTCCCGGGACTAGCGGGAGGGATTCTAGCCAAAAACATTCAGTACTTC
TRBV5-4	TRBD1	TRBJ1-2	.	CASSLVTGQATYTF	TGTGCCAGCAGCTTGGTAACGGGACAGGCCACTTACACCTTC
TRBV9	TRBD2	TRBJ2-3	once	CASSVTSGSETDTQYF	TGTGCCAGCAGCGTCACTAGCGGGAGTGAAACAGATACGCAGTATTTT
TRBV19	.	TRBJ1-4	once	CASSISGTKLFF	TGTGCCAGTAGCATCAGCGGGACAAAACTGTTTTTT
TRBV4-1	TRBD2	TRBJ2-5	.	CASSREMAGGETQYF	TGCGCCAGCAGCCGAGAGATGGCGGGGGGGGAGACCCAGTACTTC
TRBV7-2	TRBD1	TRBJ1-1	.	CASSTTPDRVAEAFF	TGTGCCAGCAGCACAACCCCCGACAGGGTGGCTGAAGCTTTCTTT
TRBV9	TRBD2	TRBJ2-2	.	CASSASGGAAGELFF	TGTGCCAGCAGCGCGAGCGGGGGGGCCGCCGGGGAGCTGTTTTTT
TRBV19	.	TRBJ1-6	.	CASSIDGIGVNNSPLHF	TGTGCCAGTAGTATAGATGGAATAGGGGTCAATAATTCACCCCTCCACTTT
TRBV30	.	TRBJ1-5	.	CAWSLHGEISNQPQHF	TGTGCCTGGAGCCTACACGGAGAAATTAGCAATCAGCCCCAGCATTTT
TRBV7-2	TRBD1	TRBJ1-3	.	CASSLFRTGPNTIYF	TGTGCCAGCAGCTTATTCCGGACAGGGCCAAACACCATATATTTT
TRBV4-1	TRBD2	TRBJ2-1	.	CASSPGLAGGPGYNEQFF	TGCGCCAGCAGCCCGGGACTAGCGGGAGGACCGGGCTACAATGAGCAGTTCTTC
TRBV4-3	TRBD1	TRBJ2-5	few	CASSQDRGQTQYF	TGCGCCAGCAGCCAGGACAGGGGGCAGACCCAGTACTTC
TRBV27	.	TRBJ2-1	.	CASSLYPGSYNEQFF	TGTGCCAGCAGTTTATATCCGGGGTCCTACAATGAGCAGTTCTTC
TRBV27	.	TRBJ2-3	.	CASSSRVGDTQYF	TGTGCCAGCAGTTCTCGGGTCGGAGATACGCAGTATTTT
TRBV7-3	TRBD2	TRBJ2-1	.	CASSPGTSGGTQQFF	TGTGCCAGCAGCCCCGGGACTAGCGGGGGAACACAGCAGTTCTTC
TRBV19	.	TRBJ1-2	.	CASEGGRGYGYTF	TGTGCCAGTGAGGGGGGGCGCGGCTATGGCTACACCTTC
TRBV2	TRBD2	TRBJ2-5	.	CASSEWRGGLETQYF	TGTGCCAGCAGTGAGTGGCGGGGGGGCCTAGAGACCCAGTACTTC
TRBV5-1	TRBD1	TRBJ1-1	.	CASSWTGTVNTEAFF	TGCGCCAGCAGCTGGACCGGGACAGTGAACACTGAAGCTTTCTTT
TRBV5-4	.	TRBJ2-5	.	CASSFKGAQETQYF	TGTGCCAGCAGCTTTAAAGGAGCCCAAGAGACCCAGTACTTC
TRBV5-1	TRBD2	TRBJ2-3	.	CASKLAGASTDTQYF	TGCGCCAGCAAATTAGCGGGAGCTAGCACAGATACGCAGTATTTT
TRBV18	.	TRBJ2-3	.	CASSGRTHTQYF	TGTGCCAGCTCCGGCCGGACACATACGCAGTATTTT
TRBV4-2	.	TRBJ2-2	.	CASSQDSPNTGELFF	TGTGCCAGCAGCCAAGACAGTCCGAACACCGGGGAGCTGTTTTTT
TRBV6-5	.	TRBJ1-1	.	CASRALVVGEAFF	TGTGCCAGCAGGGCGCTAGTTGTTGGGGAAGCTTTCTTT
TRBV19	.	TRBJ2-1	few	CASRPRGYRTESSYNEQFF	TGTGCCAGTAGGCCCAGGGGCTATCGAACGGAAAGCTCCTACAATGAGCAGTTCTTC
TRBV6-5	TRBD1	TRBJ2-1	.	CASSLQGLSYNEQFF	TGTGCCAGCAGTTTACAGGGGTTATCGTACAATGAGCAGTTCTTC
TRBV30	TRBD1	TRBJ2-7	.	CAWSLGQGVYEQYF	TGTGCCTGGAGCTTGGGACAGGGGGTATACGAGCAGTACTTC
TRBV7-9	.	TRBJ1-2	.	CASSLVAGARGYTF	TGTGCCAGCAGCTTAGTTGCGGGCGCGAGGGGCTACACCTTC
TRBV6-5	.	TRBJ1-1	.	CASSRGTEAFF	TGTGCCAGCAGCCGGGGCACTGAAGCTTTCTTT
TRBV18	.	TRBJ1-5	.	CASSPKSRLANQPQHF	TGTGCCAGCTCACCTAAGTCGAGACTCGCCAATCAGCCCCAGCATTTT
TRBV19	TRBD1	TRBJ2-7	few	CASSIIQGANEQYF	TGTGCCAGTAGTATAATACAGGGGGCGAACGAGCAGTACTTC